These 28 T cell receptor beta chains originate from one sample sequenced in a study of PD-L1 blockade in urothelial cancer. Repertoires were generated with immunoSEQ multiplex PCR, while TCRdb's copy carries only in-frame clones and drops some. The data show about 50,000 clones, roughly 84% seen once. Time point defined: peripheral blood 6 weeks after treatment start. The sample consisted of PBMCs, taken around atezolizumab (anti-PD-L1) treatment. The receptors originated from a man aged 50-60 years with urothelial cancer.

A few counts support this clone. V gene TRBV11-2 combines with J gene TRBJ2-3; the match to TRBD1 covers 9 bases. The germline V gene encodes CDR1 SGHAT and CDR2 FQNNGV. The CDR3 consists of 17 residues. V lost 6 bases and J lost 2; bases outside the gene matches: 12. CDR3 region: CASSRRPGTGNTDTQYF. CDR3 DNA sequence: TGTGCCAGCAGTCGGCGCCCCGGGACAGGGAACACAGATACGCAGTATTTT.

The gene calls are TRBV13 and TRBJ1-2, with 9 bases aligning to TRBD1. With 0 bases clipped from V and 4 bases from J, the junction kept 9 bases outside the gene matches. The germline V gene encodes CDR1 PRHDT and CDR2 FYEKMQ (reference sequence). CDR3 length: 17 amino acids. CDR3 region: CASSLGPWDRVFYGYTF. The DNA for the CDR3 is TGTGCCAGCAGCTTAGGCCCCTGGGACAGGGTTTTCTATGGCTACACCTTC.

The genes are TRBV27 and TRBJ2-1, with TRBD2 matching over 9 bases. Germline lookup yields CDR1 MNHEY and CDR2 SMNVEV (reference sequence). The CDR3 covers 15 residues. V was clipped by 5 bases and J by 6 bases; unmatched bases: 8. DNA of the CDR3: TGTGCCAGCAGTGTCCTAGCGGGGTCCCTCAATGAGCAGTTCTTC. It translates to CASSVLAGSLNEQFF.

V is TRBV28 and J is TRBJ2-2, with 7 bases matching TRBD1. Germline values: CDR1 MDHEN, CDR2 SYDVKM. The CDR3 spans 16 residues. Trimming cost V 3 bases and J 5 bases; bases outside gene matches: 9. The CDR3 protein is CASSFTLRGWTGELFF. For the CDR3, the DNA is TGTGCCAGCAGTTTTACCCTCAGGGGGTGGACCGGGGAGCTGTTTTTT.

This rearrangement joins TRBV27 to TRBJ2-2, with 9 bases that match TRBD1. V lost 5 bases, J lost 1 base, and 5 bases stayed unmatched. The CDR3 is 16 amino acids. CDR1 and CDR2 from the germline V gene are MNHEY and SMNVEV (reference sequence). The CDR3 here is CASSPMGQGNTGELFF. The CDR3 nucleotides are TGTGCCAGCAGTCCGATGGGACAGGGGAACACCGGGGAGCTGTTTTTT.

The chain uses TRBV27 and TRBJ2-7, with D possibly TRBD2 on 7 matching bases. The CDR3 is made up of 15 amino acids. The V end lost 2 bases, the J end lost 7 bases, and 18 bases lay between the germline ends. Germline-derived CDR1 and CDR2 are MNHEY and SMNVEV (reference sequence). CDR3 sequence reads: CASSLGGGRLREQYF. The CDR3 nucleotides are TGTGCCAGCAGTTTAGGCGGGGGCCGGCTTAGGGAGCAGTACTTC.

V usage is TRBV5-1 and J usage is TRBJ2-5; TRBD2 agrees at 8 bases. Per germline, CDR1 SGHRS and CDR2 YFSETQ. The CDR3 contains 13 residues. The ends lost 0 bases at V and 7 bases at J; junction bases unmatched: 2. The CDR3: CASSLGLAGTQYF. CDR3 DNA sequence: TGCGCCAGCAGCTTGGGGCTAGCGGGGACCCAGTACTTC.

The V gene is TRBV5-1, the J gene TRBJ2-7; possible D gene TRBD1, 6 bases. The germline V gene has CDR1 SGHRS and CDR2 YFSETQ. The CDR3 length is 13 residues. V gave up 2 bases and J gave up 2 bases, with 8 bases separating them. The CDR3, as DNA: TGCGCCAGCAGCTTTCAGGGGCCCTACGAGCAGTACTTC. The encoded protein is CASSFQGPYEQYF.

This clone has more than one count but fewer than ten. CDR3 protein: CASSTIAGGQDTQYF. As DNA, the CDR3 is TGTGCCAGCAGTACTATAGCGGGGGGGCAAGATACGCAGTATTTT. The chain has TRBV6-1 and TRBJ2-3; 11 nucleotides match TRBD2. V lost 5 bases and J lost 5; bases outside the gene matches: 6. CDR1 is MNHNS and CDR2 is SASEGT in the germline V gene. The CDR3 spans 15 residues.

The chain recombines TRBV28 with TRBJ1-2; 8 positions match TRBD1. The CDR3 contains 14 residues. With 3 bases clipped from V and 6 bases from J, the junction kept 6 bases outside the gene matches. Looked up from germline, CDR1 is MDHEN and CDR2 is SYDVKM. The CDR3 DNA sequence: TGTGCCAGCAGTTTTTCCGGACAGGGTGATGGCTACACCTTC. Protein product: CASSFSGQGDGYTF.

The chain's CDR3 is CASRASGGSGYTF. For the CDR3, the DNA is TGTGCCAGCAGGGCAAGCGGGGGCTCTGGCTACACCTTC. J is TRBJ1-2 and V is TRBV6-4; D possibly corresponds to TRBD1 (6 bases). Looked up from germline, CDR1 is MRHNA and CDR2 is SNTAGT. Trimming removed 6 bases at V and 7 bases at J, with 15 bases between. This CDR3 region has 13 residues.

This chain joins TRBV27 and TRBJ1-5, with a tentative D call TRBD1 (5 bases). Germline CDR1 reads MNHEY; CDR2 reads SMNVEV (reference sequence). The CDR3 length is 13 residues. V shed 4 bases and J shed 4 bases, with 8 bases lying between them. The DNA of the CDR3 is TGTGCCAGCAGTTATGGGGGGAATCAGCCCCAGCATTTT. Its translation: CASSYGGNQPQHF.

J is TRBJ2-3 and V is TRBV7-3; a weak D match, TRBD1 (5 bases). Germline assignment: CDR1 SGHTA and CDR2 FQGTGA. The V and J ends lost 2 bases and 3 bases respectively, with 12 bases between them. The CDR3 spans 15 residues. CDR3 sequence reads: CASSLRSGWTDTQYF. The DNA for the CDR3 is TGTGCCAGCAGCTTACGGTCAGGGTGGACAGATACGCAGTATTTT.

The V gene is TRBV2, the J gene TRBJ2-7, with D possibly being TRBD2 (5 bases). V shed 4 bases and J shed 0 bases, with 13 bases lying between them. CDR1 and CDR2 (germline): SNHLY, FYNNEI. This CDR3 has 15 amino acids. The CDR3 is CASSGATGSSYEQYF. CDR3 sequence (DNA): TGTGCCAGCAGTGGAGCGACGGGGAGCTCCTACGAGCAGTACTTC.

The genes are TRBV27 and TRBJ2-1, with D possibly TRBD2 on 6 matching bases. Germline CDR1 reads MNHEY; CDR2 reads SMNVEV (reference sequence). The CDR3 sequence is 19 residues long. Trimming shortened V by 3 bases and J by 0 bases, and 21 bases separated the two germline ends. The CDR3 sequence is CASSFTPGLRTDSYNEQFF. In nucleotides, the CDR3 is TGTGCCAGCAGTTTTACTCCGGGACTTAGAACGGACTCCTACAATGAGCAGTTCTTC.

The CDR3 DNA reads TGTGCCAGCAATCGACAGGCCTCTAATGAAAAACTGTTTTTT. It specifies CASNRQASNEKLFF. The chain couples TRBV2 to TRBJ1-4, with a weak D call TRBD1 (6 bases). The CDR3 is 14 amino acids. Germline V CDR1 and CDR2: SNHLY, FYNNEI. Trimming removed 7 bases at V and 3 bases at J, with 12 bases between.

This clone was counted a single time. The chain couples TRBV5-5 to TRBJ2-7, with 7 nucleotides matching TRBD2. J gave up 2 bases and V 4 bases, and 6 bases lay outside the gene matches. This CDR3 comprises 14 residues. Germline V gives CDR1 SGHKS, CDR2 YYEKEE (reference sequence). CDR3 region: CASSVPSGPYEQYF. The CDR3 region has the DNA TGTGCCAGCAGCGTGCCTAGCGGCCCCTACGAGCAGTACTTC.

The V call is TRBV6-6, the J call TRBJ1-2; D unclear. Germline values: CDR1 MNHNY, CDR2 SVGAGI (reference sequence). V lost 6 bases and J lost 4, with 21 bases in between. The CDR3 runs to 16 residues. In DNA, the CDR3 is TGTGCCAGCAGGGATCCGGCAGGAACAGATTCCTATGGCTACACCTTC. Protein sequence: CASRDPAGTDSYGYTF.

As for this clone: The same CDR3 also results from other DNA sequences found in this sample. V and J are TRBV28 and TRBJ1-1; D is perhaps TRBD1 (5 bases). The germline CDR1 and CDR2 sequences are MDHEN and SYDVKM. V was cut by 3 bases and J by 0 bases, with 11 bases left in between. The CDR3 is 15 amino acids. The CDR3 DNA reads as TGTGCCAGCAGTTTGCCCGGACAACTGAACACTGAAGCTTTCTTT. Its protein is CASSLPGQLNTEAFF.

The chain joins TRBV28 to TRBJ2-5; D remains unclear. The V gene's germline CDR1 is MDHEN and CDR2 SYDVKM. This CDR3 has 15 residues. V lost 3 bases and J 7 bases, leaving 18 bases between the germline ends. CDR3 sequence reads: CASSLFQITSRTQYF. For the CDR3, the DNA is TGTGCCAGCAGTTTGTTCCAGATAACCTCAAGGACCCAGTACTTC.

The chain is built from TRBV7-2 and TRBJ2-2; 8 bases fit TRBD2. Germline CDR1 and CDR2: SGHTA and FQGNSA. This CDR3 spans 13 amino acids. CDR3 DNA sequence: TGTGCTGCGGGAGGCTTGAACACCGGGGAGCTGTTTTTT. Protein: CAAGGLNTGELFF.

The chain links TRBV7-9 to TRBJ2-7; 7 bases line up with TRBD2. There are 17 residues in the CDR3. J was trimmed by 4 bases and V by 1 base; bases with no gene match: 13. CDR1 SEHNR and CDR2 FQNEAQ come from the germline V gene (reference sequence). The CDR3 DNA sequence: TGTGCCAGCAGCTTAGGACCGGTCGGCGGGAGTAGGTACGAGCAGTACTTC. Protein: CASSLGPVGGSRYEQYF.

The genes are TRBV19 and TRBJ1-5, with TRBD1 as a possible D gene (5 bases). Trimming stripped 9 bases from V and 0 bases from J, with 15 bases between. CDR3 size: 15 residues. Looked up from germline, CDR1 is LNHDA and CDR2 is SQIVND (reference sequence). CDR3 region: CASRLKQDSNQPQHF. CDR3 sequence (DNA): TGTGCCAGCCGACTCAAACAGGATAGCAATCAGCCCCAGCATTTT. The full variable domain, rest sourced from reference TRBV19 and TRBJ1-5, is DGGITQSPKYLFRKEGQNVTLSCEQNLNHDAMYWYRQDPGQGLRLIYYSQIVNDFQKGDIAEGYSVSREKKESFPLTVTSAQKNPTAFYLCASRLKQDSNQPQHFGDGTRLSIL.

J is TRBJ1-3 and V is TRBV6-5, with 8 bases identical to TRBD1. The germline V gene encodes CDR1 MNHEY and CDR2 SVGAGI. This CDR3 region has 15 residues. V dropped 6 bases and J dropped 0; count of bases not matched to a gene: 4. CDR3 nucleotide sequence: TGTGCCAGCAGGAGACAGGGGAGCTCTGGAAACACCATATATTTT. This sequence encodes CASRRQGSSGNTIYF.

The CDR3 DNA follows: TGTGCCAGCAGCTTGGGGACAGGGGTCTCCTCTGGAAACACCATATATTTT. Its protein is CASSLGTGVSSGNTIYF. The chain couples TRBV7-9 to TRBJ1-3, with 10 bases that match TRBD1. Per the germline V gene, CDR1 is SEHNR and CDR2 is FQNEAQ (reference sequence). Losses at the gene ends were 3 bases for V and 0 bases for J; bases not matched to a gene: 5. This CDR3 comprises 17 residues.

DNA for the CDR3: TGTGCCAGTAGCTTGACAGGGGGCCGAGTGGACACTGAAGCTTTCTTT. It specifies CASSLTGGRVDTEAFF. The V call is TRBV19, the J call TRBJ1-1, with TRBD1 matching 10 bases. There are 16 residues in the CDR3. Germline V gene lookup returns CDR1 LNHDA and CDR2 SQIVND (reference sequence). Trimming cost V 6 bases and J 3 bases; bases outside gene matches: 10.

This clone showed up just a few times. The gene calls are TRBV7-2 and TRBJ2-7, with 7 positions matching TRBD1. CDR3 length equals 14 residues. V lost 5 bases to trimming and J lost 4 bases; unmatched junction nucleotides: 8. CDR1 is SGHTA and CDR2 is FQGNSA in the germline V gene. The CDR3 reads CASSPPPGQYEQYF. DNA of the CDR3: TGTGCCAGCAGCCCCCCCCCGGGACAGTACGAGCAGTACTTC.

This clone showed up just once. The genes are TRBV6-6 and TRBJ1-2; TRBD1 is a possible D gene (6 bases). The CDR3 loop spans 16 amino acids. Trimming took 6 bases from V and 1 from J, leaving 18 bases between them. Germline V CDR1 and CDR2: MNHNY, SVGAGI (reference sequence). This CDR3 is CASSPGQTIFNYGYTF. CDR3 sequence (DNA): TGTGCCAGCAGCCCAGGACAGACAATTTTTAACTATGGCTACACCTTC.